What follows are 18 T cell receptor beta chains derived from one specimen sequenced in a study of cytomegalovirus exposure and HLA in healthy donors. The PCR ran on 60 Vbeta and 13 Jbeta primers. Generated by immunoSEQ multiplex PCR, the TCRdb table keeps only in-frame clones and is missing some. The table includes approximately 170,000 clones, 85% detected once. Sequencing was done on a sample of PBMCs. The origin of the receptors is a boy between 2 and 10 years old in good health and CMV-seronegative.

The chain has TRBV7-2 and TRBJ2-3, with D perhaps TRBD2 (6 bases). Deletions cut 2 bases from V and 5 bases from J, with 14 bases between. CDR1 is SGHTA, CDR2 FQGNSA, per germline. This CDR3 contains 15 residues. CDR3 bases: TGTGCCAGCAGCTTACCAGCGGGTTATGTAGATACGCAGTATTTT. As protein: CASSLPAGYVDTQYF.

CDR3 loop: CASSRGAASNQPQHF. In DNA, the CDR3 is TGTGCCAGCAGCCGGGGAGCCGCTAGCAATCAGCCCCAGCATTTT. This sequence joins TRBV6-5 and TRBJ1-5; D gene ambiguous. CDR1 is MNHEY and CDR2 is SVGAGI in the germline V gene. V was cut by 6 bases and J by 0 bases, with 12 bases left in between. CDR3 length: 15 residues.

The chain employs TRBV23-1 and TRBJ2-3; D may be TRBD1 (5 bases). TRBV23-1 is labeled an ORF, and its function is uncertain. The CDR3 extends over 15 amino acids. Deletions cut 3 bases from V and 8 bases from J, with 18 bases between. DNA of the CDR3: TGCGCCAGCAGTCATCAACAGCAGGGTTCAGTTACGCAGTATTTT. It encodes CASSHQQQGSVTQYF.

The chain employs TRBV4-2 and TRBJ2-5, with 12 bases fitting TRBD2. The trim removed 1 base at V and 5 bases at J, leaving 11 bases unmatched. Germline loops: CDR1 LGHNA, CDR2 YNFKEQ. This CDR3 has 18 amino acids. CDR3 residues: CASSQGPSGGAIAETQYF. In DNA form, the CDR3 reads TGTGCCAGCAGCCAAGGCCCTAGCGGGGGGGCAATTGCGGAGACCCAGTACTTC.

This clone was detected once. The V and J genes are TRBV6-5 and TRBJ2-1; the D is unclear. The CDR3 covers 16 residues. Trimming took off 1 base at V and 3 bases at J, with 13 bases between the two ends. Germline CDR1 and CDR2: MNHEY and SVGAGI. DNA of the CDR3: TGTGCCAGCAGTTACTTGACTTCGCGAAACTACAATGAGCAGTTCTTC. Its translation is CASSYLTSRNYNEQFF.

Here the CDR3 DNA reads TGTGCCAGCAGGGGGGGGTCCTACGAGCAGTACGTC. Its translation: CASRGGSYEQYV. The V call is TRBV7-9, the J call TRBJ2-7; 7 bases are a match to TRBD2. This CDR3 has 12 residues. Germline assignment: CDR1 SEHNR and CDR2 FQNEAQ (reference sequence). V lost 6 bases and J lost 1; bases outside the gene matches: 0.

This rearrangement joins TRBV2 to TRBJ2-7; D possibly corresponds to TRBD1 (6 bases). Germline V gene sequence: CDR1 SNHLY, CDR2 FYNNEI. CDR3 length equals 14 residues. Trimming cost V 4 bases and J 4 bases, with 14 bases left between them. CDR3 amino acids: CASSGSQGFYEQYV. DNA for the CDR3: TGTGCCAGCAGTGGATCCCAGGGGTTTTACGAGCAGTACGTC.

V is TRBV6-1 and J is TRBJ2-1, with 8 positions matching TRBD2. CDR3 size: 15 residues. Germline V gives CDR1 MNHNS, CDR2 SASEGT. J was trimmed by 2 bases and V by 6 bases; bases with no gene match: 6. CDR3 in amino acids: CASRASGGAYNEQFF. CDR3 DNA sequence: TGTGCCAGCAGGGCTTCGGGGGGGGCCTACAATGAGCAGTTCTTC.

On this clone: One end of the junction is discordant with germline, which a read error may explain. V and J are TRBV6-6 and TRBJ2-7; a possible D gene is TRBD2 (6 bases). The V gene's germline CDR1 is MNHNY and CDR2 SVGAGI (reference sequence). The CDR3 spans 14 residues. CDR3 region: CAGSRDFGPYEQYF. Written as DNA, the CDR3 is TGTGCCGGCAGCCGGGACTTCGGCCCCTACGAGCAGTACTTC.

V and J are TRBV7-9 and TRBJ1-1, with D unclear. V gave up 1 base and J gave up 1 base, with 13 bases separating them. CDR1 and CDR2 from the germline V gene are SEHNR and FQNEAQ (reference sequence). The CDR3 is 16 amino acids. The CDR3 here is CASSLGERLPNTEAFF. The CDR3 bases are TGTGCCAGCAGCTTAGGGGAGCGGTTACCGAACACTGAAGCTTTCTTT.

This chain links TRBV28 with TRBJ2-5; weak D call: TRBD2 (7 bases). Between the trimmed V and J ends, which lost 3 bases and 9 bases, there was a span of 20 bases. CDR1 is MDHEN and CDR2 is SYDVKM in the germline V gene. The CDR3 is 15 residues long. The CDR3 sequence is CASSFRSGAREAQYF. Here the CDR3 DNA reads TGTGCCAGCAGTTTTCGTTCGGGGGCCCGGGAGGCCCAGTACTTC.

The rearrangement uses TRBV7-8 and TRBJ2-5, with D hard to call. Trimming removed 3 bases from V and 4 bases from J, with 3 bases in between. The CDR3 totals 11 residues. CDR1 is SGHVS and CDR2 is FQNEAQ in the germline V gene. CDR3 sequence: CASSFGETQYF. The DNA for the CDR3 is TGTGCCAGCAGCTTCGGAGAGACCCAGTACTTC.

The genes are TRBV10-3 and TRBJ2-3, with 10 bases that match TRBD2. The germline V gene has CDR1 ENHRY and CDR2 SYGVKD. V shed 0 bases, J shed 3 bases, and the junction held 9 bases outside the gene matches. The CDR3 length is 18 residues. The DNA for the CDR3 is TGTGCCATCAGTGAGTCCCCGCTAGCGGGGGCCGGTACAGATACGCAGTATTTT. It yields the protein CAISESPLAGAGTDTQYF.

This clone was recorded once. The CDR3 loop reads CASSPAGQGWTEAFF. DNA of the CDR3: TGTGCCAGCAGTCCCGCCGGACAGGGATGGACTGAAGCTTTCTTT. The chain uses TRBV28 and TRBJ1-1; 8 nucleotides match TRBD1. V gave up 5 bases and J gave up 5 bases; unmatched junction bases: 10. The CDR3 has 15 residues. Germline values: CDR1 MDHEN, CDR2 SYDVKM.

The rearrangement joins TRBV5-8 to TRBJ2-5; 7 nucleotides match TRBD2. The CDR3 has 14 residues. CDR1 SGHTS and CDR2 YDEGEE come from the germline V gene. Trimming removed 4 bases from V and 1 base from J; junction bases left unmatched: 4. The CDR3 DNA follows: TGTGCCAGCAGCCGCCGGGGGGTCCAAGAGACCCAGTACTTC. Amino acids: CASSRRGVQETQYF.

The V gene is TRBV2, the J gene TRBJ2-7; 7 bases line up with TRBD1. V trimming: 4 bases; J trimming: 3 bases; junction bases outside the gene matches: 15. Germline assignment: CDR1 SNHLY and CDR2 FYNNEI. CDR3 length equals 17 residues. CDR3: CASSGSTGGQVSYEQYF. The CDR3 DNA follows: TGTGCCAGCAGTGGGTCTACCGGTGGACAGGTCAGCTACGAGCAGTACTTC. The variable domain in full, completed from reference TRBV2 and TRBJ2-7, reads EPEVTQTPSHQVTQMGQEVILRCVPISNHLYFYWYRQILGQKVEFLVSFYNNEISEKSEIFDDQFSVERPDGSNFTLKIRSTKLEDSAMYFCASSGSTGGQVSYEQYFGPGTRLTVT.

This clone appeared once. The chain is built from TRBV28 and TRBJ2-1, with 10 bases fitting TRBD2. Germline CDR1 is MDHEN and CDR2 is SYDVKM. The CDR3 is 14 amino acids. Trimming removed 6 bases from V and 5 bases from J; junction bases left unmatched: 4. This CDR3 reads CASSQGLANNEQFF. The CDR3 DNA is TGTGCCAGCAGCCAGGGACTAGCGAACAATGAGCAGTTCTTC. The variable domain in full, with the rest retrieved from reference TRBV28 and TRBJ2-1, is DVKVTQSSRYLVKRTGEKVFLECVQDMDHENMFWYRQDPGLGLRLIYFSYDVKMKEKGDIPEGYSVSREKKERFSLILESASTNQTSMYLCASSQGLANNEQFFGPGTRLTVL.

This chain uses TRBV4-1 with TRBJ2-2, with D possibly TRBD1 on 6 matching bases. This CDR3 region has 16 residues. CDR1 and CDR2 from the germline V gene are MGHRA and YSYEKL. Trimming took off 6 bases at V and 0 bases at J, with 14 bases between the two ends. CDR3 DNA sequence: TGCGCCAGCAGGGGACCTACAGGGACGAACACCGGGGAGCTGTTTTTT. It codes for CASRGPTGTNTGELFF.